Listed below are T cell receptor beta chains from one sample, sequenced in a study of T cells in Graves' hyperthyroidism and ophthalmopathy. TCRdb called the multiplex PCR reads again in MiXCR, with one record for every CDR3 protein. The sample includes over 700,000 distinct CDR3 sequences, approximately 40% of them seen just once. The sequencing sample was made of blood. These TCRs come from a woman aged 40 to 50 with Graves' hyperthyroidism. The CDR3 runs from the conserved cysteine through the conserved F or W. D genes are given only for firm matches. Expanded clones are given a class, and other clones once, few, many or no size at all.

d_call j_call clone_size v_call cdr3_aa cdr3_nt
TRBD1 TRBJ1-2 . TRBV14 CASSQAPGQGARGYTF TGTGCCAGCAGCCAAGCCCCGGGACAGGGGGCGAGGGGCTACACCTTC
. TRBJ2-7 once TRBV24-1 CASSSPQVSYEQYF TGTGCCAGCAGCAGCCCTCAGGTCTCCTACGAGCAGTACTTC
. TRBJ1-1 many TRBV7-9 CASSLGTDPSTEAFF TGTGCCAGCAGCTTAGGGACAGACCCAAGCACTGAAGCTTTCTTT
. TRBJ1-1 . TRBV6-5 CASSQGPHSTEAFF TGTGCCAGCAGTCAAGGGCCGCATAGCACTGAAGCTTTCTTT
. TRBJ1-5 few TRBV7-3 CASSPLQGRNQPQHF TGTGCCAGCTCACCACTCCAAGGACGCAATCAGCCCCAGCATTTT
. TRBJ1-2 . TRBV7-9 CASSQVGGPSQHGYTF TGTGCCAGCAGCCAAGTGGGCGGTCCCAGTCAGCATGGCTACACCTTC
TRBD1 TRBJ1-2 many TRBV19 CASSAQGTGGRGYTF TGTGCCAGTAGTGCCCAAGGGACAGGGGGCAGGGGCTACACCTTC
. TRBJ1-2 . TRBV7-2 CASSYDSRLYGYTF TGTGCCAGCAGTTACGATTCAAGGCTATATGGCTACACCTTC
. TRBJ1-2 . TRBV19 CASSMATRSDYGYTF TGTGCCAGTAGTATGGCCACCAGGTCCGACTATGGCTACACCTTC
. TRBJ2-7 . TRBV7-2 CASSFNVASYEQYF TGTGCCAGCAGCTTTAACGTGGCTAGCTACGAGCAGTACTTC
. TRBJ1-4 once TRBV10-3 CAISDGAGNEKLFF TGTGCCATCAGTGATGGGGCAGGGAATGAAAAACTGTTTTTT
. TRBJ2-7 few TRBV5-1 CASSFGLYEQYF TGCGCCAGCAGCTTCGGATTGTACGAGCAGTACTTC
. TRBJ2-2 . TRBV10-3 CATPVGGLNTGELFF TGTGCCACCCCGGTCGGGGGGCTCAACACCGGGGAGCTGTTTTTT
TRBD1 TRBJ1-4 . TRBV28 CASRWTGMGEKLFF TGTGCCAGCAGATGGACAGGGATGGGTGAAAAACTGTTTTTT
TRBD1 TRBJ2-7 few TRBV11-2 CASSTDREISYEQYF TGTGCCAGCAGCACGGACAGGGAGATCTCCTACGAGCAGTACTTC
. TRBJ2-5 few TRBV5-4 CASSTYRLGEETQYF TGTGCCAGCAGCACCTATCGACTAGGGGAAGAGACCCAGTACTTC
. TRBJ2-5 few TRBV13 CASSSDGQETQYF TGTGCCAGCAGCTCTGACGGACAAGAGACCCAGTACTTC
. TRBJ2-7 few TRBV7-6 CASSRGYQEVVSAGKYEQYF TGTGCCAGCTCCCGGGGTTACCAGGAGGTAGTGTCGGCGGGAAAATACGAGCAGTACTTC
. TRBJ1-6 . TRBV25-1 CASSEWGDSPLHF TGTGCCAGCAGTGAATGGGGGGATTCACCCCTCCACTTT
. TRBJ1-5 many TRBV2 CASSVKGTQHF TGTGCCAGCAGTGTCAAGGGGACCCAGCATTTT
TRBD1 TRBJ2-7 many TRBV7-8 CASSHRTGTYEQYF TGTGCCAGCAGCCACCGGACAGGGACCTACGAGCAGTACTTC
. TRBJ1-1 . TRBV10-3 CAISEDRANTEAFF TGTGCCATCAGTGAGGATAGAGCGAACACTGAAGCTTTCTTT
TRBD2 TRBJ2-2 few TRBV10-3 CAINKGLAGDPGTGELFF TGTGCCATCAACAAGGGACTAGCGGGGGACCCGGGCACCGGGGAGCTGTTTTTT
. TRBJ1-6 many TRBV12-3/TRBV12-4 CASTTQQGVDSPLHF TGTGCCAGCACCACCCAACAGGGCGTGGATTCACCCCTCCACTTT
TRBD1 TRBJ1-2 few TRBV12-3/TRBV12-4 CASSLGGGRPYGYTF TGTGCCAGCAGTTTAGGAGGGGGCCGCCCCTATGGCTACACCTTC
. TRBJ2-7 many TRBV15 CATSRVIHEQYF TGTGCCACCAGCAGAGTCATCCACGAGCAGTACTTC
TRBD2 TRBJ2-7 . TRBV29-1 CSVENPAGDEQYF TGCAGCGTTGAAAACCCAGCGGGAGACGAGCAGTACTTC
. TRBJ2-7 few TRBV5-4 CASSPDSVYEQYF TGTGCCAGCAGCCCGGACAGTGTCTACGAGCAGTACTTC
. TRBJ2-1 once TRBV12-3/TRBV12-4 CASKPDSYNEQFF TGTGCCAGCAAGCCGGACTCCTACAATGAGCAGTTCTTC
. TRBJ1-5 . TRBV13 CASSPTGGRFSNQPQHF TGTGCCAGCAGCCCTACCGGGGGGAGATTTAGCAATCAGCCCCAGCATTTT
. TRBJ2-5 . TRBV10-3 CASSSPRGWVRETQYF TGTGCCAGCAGTTCTCCCAGGGGTTGGGTGCGGGAGACCCAGTACTTC
. TRBJ2-7 few TRBV9 CASSVELGAYEQYF TGTGCCAGCAGCGTAGAACTGGGGGCCTACGAGCAGTACTTC
TRBD1 TRBJ1-6 . TRBV30 CAWRDRGYSPLHF TGTGCCTGGAGGGACAGGGGGTATTCACCCCTCCACTTT